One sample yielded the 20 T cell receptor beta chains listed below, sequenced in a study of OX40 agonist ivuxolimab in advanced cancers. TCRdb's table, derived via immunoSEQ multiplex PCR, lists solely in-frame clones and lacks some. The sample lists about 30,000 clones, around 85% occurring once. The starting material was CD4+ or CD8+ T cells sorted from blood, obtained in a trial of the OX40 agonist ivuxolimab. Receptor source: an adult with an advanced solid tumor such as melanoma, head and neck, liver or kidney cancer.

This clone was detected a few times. The DNA for the CDR3 is TGTGCCAGCAGCCCAGGCTTGACCAATTCACCCCTCCACTTT. Encoded protein: CASSPGLTNSPLHF. The V gene is TRBV27, the J gene TRBJ1-6; unclear D gene. The V end lost 6 bases, the J end lost 7 bases, and 13 bases lay between the germline ends. Germline V gene lookup returns CDR1 MNHEY and CDR2 SMNVEV (reference sequence). The CDR3 is made up of 14 amino acids.

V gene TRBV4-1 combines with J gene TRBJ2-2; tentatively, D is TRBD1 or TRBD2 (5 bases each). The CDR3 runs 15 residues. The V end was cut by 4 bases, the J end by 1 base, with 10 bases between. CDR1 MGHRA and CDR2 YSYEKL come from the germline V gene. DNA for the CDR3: TGCGCCAGCAGCCTCCATGGGGGGAACACCGGGGAGCTGTTTTTT. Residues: CASSLHGGNTGELFF.

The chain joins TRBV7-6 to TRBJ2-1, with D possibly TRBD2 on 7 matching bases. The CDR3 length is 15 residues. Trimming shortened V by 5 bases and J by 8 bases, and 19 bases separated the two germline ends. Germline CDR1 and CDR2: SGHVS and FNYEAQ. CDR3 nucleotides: TGTGCCAGCAGCGAGGGGGGGGCAGGGGTCTATGAGCAGTTCTTC. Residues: CASSEGGAGVYEQFF.

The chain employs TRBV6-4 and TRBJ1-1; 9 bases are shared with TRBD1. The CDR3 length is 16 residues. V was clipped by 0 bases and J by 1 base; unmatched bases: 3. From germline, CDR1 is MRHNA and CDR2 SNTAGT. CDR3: CASSDSGQGENTEAFF. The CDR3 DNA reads TGTGCCAGCAGTGACTCGGGACAGGGCGAGAACACTGAAGCTTTCTTT.

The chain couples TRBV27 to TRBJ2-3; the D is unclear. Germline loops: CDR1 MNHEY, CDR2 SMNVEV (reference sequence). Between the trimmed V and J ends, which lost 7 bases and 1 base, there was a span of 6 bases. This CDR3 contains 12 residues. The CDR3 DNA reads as TGTGCCAGCAACGATCGCACAGATACGCAGTATTTT. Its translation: CASNDRTDTQYF.

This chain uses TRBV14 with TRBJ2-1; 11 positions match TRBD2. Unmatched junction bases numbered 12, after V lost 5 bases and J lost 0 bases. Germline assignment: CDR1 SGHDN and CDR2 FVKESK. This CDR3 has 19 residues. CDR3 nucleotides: TGTGCCAGCAGCGAAAGAGGGCCTAGCGGGGGGAACTCCTACAATGAGCAGTTCTTC. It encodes CASSERGPSGGNSYNEQFF.

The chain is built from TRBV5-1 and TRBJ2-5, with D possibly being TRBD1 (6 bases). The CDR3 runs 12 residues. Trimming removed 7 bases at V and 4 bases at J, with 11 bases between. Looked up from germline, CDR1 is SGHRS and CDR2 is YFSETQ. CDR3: CASATGLETQYF. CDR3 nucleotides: TGCGCCAGCGCTACAGGGTTAGAGACCCAGTACTTC. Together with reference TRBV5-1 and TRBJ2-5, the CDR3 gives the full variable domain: KAGVTQTPRYLIKTRGQQVTLSCSPISGHRSVSWYQQTPGQGLQFLFEYFSETQRNKGNFPGRFSGRQFSNSRSEMNVSTLELGDSALYLCASATGLETQYFGPGTRLLVL.

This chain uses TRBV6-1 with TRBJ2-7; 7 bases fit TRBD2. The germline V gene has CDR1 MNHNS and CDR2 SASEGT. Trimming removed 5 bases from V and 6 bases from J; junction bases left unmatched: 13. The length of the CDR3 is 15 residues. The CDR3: CASSLSMGGSTEQYF. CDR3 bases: TGTGCCAGCAGTTTATCGATGGGAGGGTCCACCGAGCAGTACTTC.

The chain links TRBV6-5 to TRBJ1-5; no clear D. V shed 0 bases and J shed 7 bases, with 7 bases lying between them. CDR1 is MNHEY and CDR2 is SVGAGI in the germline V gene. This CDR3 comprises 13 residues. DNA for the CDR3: TGTGCCAGCAGTTACTCTCAGGCGCAGCCCCAGCATTTT. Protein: CASSYSQAQPQHF.

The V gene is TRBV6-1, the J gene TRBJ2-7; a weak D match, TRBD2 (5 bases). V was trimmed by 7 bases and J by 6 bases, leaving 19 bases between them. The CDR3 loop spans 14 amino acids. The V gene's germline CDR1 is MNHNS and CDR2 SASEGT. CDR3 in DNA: TGTGCCAGCAAACCGGGAACCTCACCCGGCGAGCAGTACTTC. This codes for CASKPGTSPGEQYF.

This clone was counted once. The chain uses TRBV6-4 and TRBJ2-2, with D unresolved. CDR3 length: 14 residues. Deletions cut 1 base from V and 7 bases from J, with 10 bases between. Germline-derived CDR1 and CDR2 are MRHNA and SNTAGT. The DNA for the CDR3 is TGTGCCAGCAGTGACTACCGTCCCGGCGGGGAGCTGTTTTTT. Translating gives CASSDYRPGGELFF.

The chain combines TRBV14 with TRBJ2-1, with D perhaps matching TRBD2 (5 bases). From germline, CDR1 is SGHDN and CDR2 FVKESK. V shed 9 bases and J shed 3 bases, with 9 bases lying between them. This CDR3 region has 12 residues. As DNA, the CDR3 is TGTGCCAGTTACGGGGTCTACAATGAGCAGTTCTTC. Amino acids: CASYGVYNEQFF.

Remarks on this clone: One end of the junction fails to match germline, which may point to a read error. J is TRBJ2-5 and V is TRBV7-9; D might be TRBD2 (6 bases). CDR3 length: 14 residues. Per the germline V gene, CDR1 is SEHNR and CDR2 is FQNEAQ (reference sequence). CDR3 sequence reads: CASSLATYLETQYF. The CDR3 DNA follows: TGTGCCAGCAGCCTAGCGACATACCTCGAGACCCAGTACTTC.

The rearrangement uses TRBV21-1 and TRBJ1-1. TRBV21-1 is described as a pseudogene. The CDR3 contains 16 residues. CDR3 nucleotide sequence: TGTGCCGGCAGCAAAAGGGGAAGGCGGAGGGTTACTGAAGCTTTCTTT. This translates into CAGSKRGRRRVTEAFF.

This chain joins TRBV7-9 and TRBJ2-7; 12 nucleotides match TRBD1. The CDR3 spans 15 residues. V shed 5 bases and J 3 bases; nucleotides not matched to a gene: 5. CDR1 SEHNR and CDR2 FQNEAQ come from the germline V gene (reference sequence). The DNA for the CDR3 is TGTGCCAGCAGCCGGGGACAGGGGGCCTTCTACGAGCAGTACTTC. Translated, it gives CASSRGQGAFYEQYF.

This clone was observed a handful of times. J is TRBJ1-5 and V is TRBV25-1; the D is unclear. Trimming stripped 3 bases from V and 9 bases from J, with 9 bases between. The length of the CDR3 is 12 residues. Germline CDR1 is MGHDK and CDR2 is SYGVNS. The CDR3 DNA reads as TGTGCCAGCAGTGATGAGGGAGGGCCCCAGCATTTT. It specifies CASSDEGGPQHF.

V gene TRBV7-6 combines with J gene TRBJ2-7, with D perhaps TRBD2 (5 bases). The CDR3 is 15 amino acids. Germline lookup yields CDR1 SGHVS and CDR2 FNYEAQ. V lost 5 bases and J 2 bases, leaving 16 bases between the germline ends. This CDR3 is CASSALEATPYEQYF. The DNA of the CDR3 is TGTGCCAGCAGCGCACTAGAAGCTACCCCCTACGAGCAGTACTTC.

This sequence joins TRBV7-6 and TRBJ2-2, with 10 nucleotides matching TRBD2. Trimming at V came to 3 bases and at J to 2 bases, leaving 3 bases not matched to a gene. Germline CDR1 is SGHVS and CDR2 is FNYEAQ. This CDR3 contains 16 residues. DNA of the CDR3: TGTGCCAGCAGCTTCGGACTAGCGGATAACACCGGGGAGCTGTTTTTT. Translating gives CASSFGLADNTGELFF.

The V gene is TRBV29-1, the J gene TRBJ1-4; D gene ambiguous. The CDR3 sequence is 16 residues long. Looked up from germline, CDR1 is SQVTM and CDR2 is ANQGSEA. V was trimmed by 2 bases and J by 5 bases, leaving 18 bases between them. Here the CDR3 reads CSVELIHRERNEKLFF. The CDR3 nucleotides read TGCAGCGTTGAACTTATACACCGCGAGCGGAATGAAAAACTGTTTTTT.

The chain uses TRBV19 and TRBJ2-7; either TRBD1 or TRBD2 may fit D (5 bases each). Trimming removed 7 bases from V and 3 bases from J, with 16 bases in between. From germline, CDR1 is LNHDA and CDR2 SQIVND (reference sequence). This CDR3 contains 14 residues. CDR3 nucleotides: TGTGCCAGTAACAACCGGGACGAAAGCTACGAGCAGTACTTC. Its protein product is CASNNRDESYEQYF.